The 14 T cell receptor beta chains in this list originate from one sample, sequenced in a study of blood T cell repertoires in COVID-19. TCRdb's copy holds only in-frame clones and misses some; the assay was immunoSEQ multiplex PCR. Of around 140,000 clones listed, more than 75% are singletons. The material sequenced was peripheral blood. Source of these receptors: a human donor with acute or convalescent COVID-19. The donor label of this sample is uncertain.

This chain joins TRBV7-8 and TRBJ1-1, with 9 bases that match TRBD1. Germline V lookup: CDR1 SGHVS, CDR2 FQNEAQ. V was clipped by 3 bases and J by 5 bases; unmatched bases: 10. The CDR3 runs to 16 residues. CDR3 in amino acids: CASSFQPGTGQTEAFF. As DNA, the CDR3 is TGTGCCAGCAGCTTCCAACCTGGGACAGGGCAAACTGAAGCTTTCTTT.

The chain carries TRBV7-2 and TRBJ2-2, with D hard to call. This CDR3 comprises 15 residues. The V gene's germline CDR1 is SGHTA and CDR2 FQGNSA. V was cut by 6 bases and J by 1 base, with 12 bases left in between. CDR3 in DNA: TGTGCCAGCAGGCCCCACAGAGAGAACACCGGGGAGCTGTTTTTT. Translated: CASRPHRENTGELFF. Variable domain in full (rest from reference TRBV7-2 and TRBJ2-2): GAGVSQSPSNKVTEKGKDVELRCDPISGHTALYWYRQSLGQGLEFLIYFQGNSAPDKSGLPSDRFSAERTGGSVSTLTIQRTQQEDSAVYLCASRPHRENTGELFFGEGSRLTVL.

This rearrangement joins TRBV28 to TRBJ1-4; TRBD1 agrees at 7 bases. This CDR3 has 14 amino acids. The V gene end was trimmed by 5 bases and the J gene end by 7 bases; junction bases not matched to a gene: 7. Per germline, CDR1 MDHEN and CDR2 SYDVKM. CDR3 coding DNA: TGTGCCAGCAGTAACAGGGGCGGAGGTGAAAAACTGTTTTTT. It translates to CASSNRGGGEKLFF. The complete variable domain, with remaining parts taken from reference TRBV28 and TRBJ1-4, reads DVKVTQSSRYLVKRTGEKVFLECVQDMDHENMFWYRQDPGLGLRLIYFSYDVKMKEKGDIPEGYSVSREKKERFSLILESASTNQTSMYLCASSNRGGGEKLFFGSGTQLSVL.

The chain has TRBV7-2 and TRBJ2-7, with D tentatively TRBD2 (6 bases). CDR1 and CDR2 (germline): SGHTA, FQGNSA. This CDR3 has 17 residues. The ends were cut back, 1 base at V and 6 bases at J, with 22 bases in the middle. The CDR3, as DNA: TGTGCCAGCAGCTTAGACTCGACGGGACTGAGGCGGAGCGAGCAGTACGTC. Translating it yields CASSLDSTGLRRSEQYV.

This sequence joins TRBV19 and TRBJ2-1; D might be TRBD2 (5 bases). The V gene's germline CDR1 is LNHDA and CDR2 SQIVND (reference sequence). The CDR3 runs 14 residues. Trimming removed 6 bases at V and 4 bases at J, with 13 bases between. CDR3 sequence reads: CASSRGWDYNEQFF. CDR3 nucleotide sequence: TGTGCCAGTAGCCGGGGTTGGGATTACAATGAGCAGTTCTTC.

The genes are TRBV4-1 and TRBJ2-7; TRBD2 matches 7 bases. The length of the CDR3 is 15 residues. Losses at the gene ends were 4 bases for V and 2 bases for J; bases not matched to a gene: 8. CDR1 and CDR2 (germline): MGHRA, YSYEKL. The CDR3 nucleotides are TGCGCCAGCAGCCTAGGCGCGGGAGAAACCTACGAGCAGTACGTC. Its protein is CASSLGAGETYEQYV.

This clone was detected only a few times. This sequence joins TRBV7-2 and TRBJ1-2, with D hard to call. This CDR3 region has 15 residues. Germline-derived CDR1 and CDR2 are SGHTA and FQGNSA. Trimming pared 2 bases from V and 8 bases from J, leaving 18 bases between. This CDR3 is CASSLNPFQREGYTF. The CDR3 DNA is TGTGCCAGCAGCTTAAATCCCTTTCAGAGGGAAGGCTACACCTTC.

J is TRBJ2-7 and V is TRBV11-2; 7 nucleotides line up with TRBD2. Germline CDR1 reads SGHAT; CDR2 reads FQNNGV. This CDR3 spans 15 amino acids. The trim removed 1 base at V and 3 bases at J, leaving 6 bases unmatched. CDR3 DNA: TGTGCCAGCAGCTTAGCCCGCGTAGCGGGCTACGAGCAGTACTTC. Protein: CASSLARVAGYEQYF. Full variable domain (remainder filled in from reference TRBV11-2 and TRBJ2-7): EAGVAQSPRYKIIEKRQSVAFWCNPISGHATLYWYQQILGQGPKLLIQFQNNGVVDDSQLPKDRFSAERLKGVDSTLKIQPAKLEDSAVYLCASSLARVAGYEQYFGPGTRLTVT.

The chain links TRBV6-4 to TRBJ1-4; 10 bases line up with TRBD1. Germline CDR1 MRHNA, CDR2 SNTAGT. CDR3 length equals 21 residues. V was pared by 0 bases and J by 2 bases, with 15 bases of the junction left unmatched. CDR3 protein: CASSDSSATGGEVRTNEKLFF. The CDR3 DNA is TGTGCCAGCAGTGACTCCTCAGCGACAGGGGGCGAGGTTAGGACTAATGAAAAACTGTTTTTT.

This clone has only one observation. V gene TRBV7-2 combines with J gene TRBJ2-1; TRBD1 agrees at 7 bases. The CDR3 has 13 residues. The germline gives CDR1 SGHTA, CDR2 FQGNSA. Unmatched junction bases numbered 3, after V lost 4 bases and J lost 6 bases. CDR3 sequence: CASSSYRGNEQFF. The DNA of the CDR3 is TGTGCCAGCAGCTCGTACAGGGGCAATGAGCAGTTCTTC. The whole variable domain, remainder taken from reference TRBV7-2 and TRBJ2-1, is GAGVSQSPSNKVTEKGKDVELRCDPISGHTALYWYRQSLGQGLEFLIYFQGNSAPDKSGLPSDRFSAERTGGSVSTLTIQRTQQEDSAVYLCASSSYRGNEQFFGPGTRLTVL.

V and J are TRBV7-3 and TRBJ1-6, with D perhaps matching TRBD1 (6 bases). V gave up 0 bases and J gave up 9 bases, with 15 bases separating them. Germline CDR1 reads SGHTA; CDR2 reads FQGTGA. The CDR3 extends over 16 amino acids. CDR3 sequence: CASSLTPSRGSSPLHF. In nucleotides, the CDR3 is TGTGCCAGCAGCTTAACCCCCAGCAGGGGTAGTTCACCCCTCCACTTT.

This clone was picked up many times. The chain uses TRBV27 and TRBJ1-1; D gene unclear. Germline CDR1 and CDR2: MNHEY and SMNVEV (reference sequence). Trimming removed 4 bases from V and 0 bases from J, with 3 bases in between. CDR3 length: 12 amino acids. This CDR3 reads CASSSMNTEAFF. The CDR3 DNA is TGTGCCAGCAGTTCCATGAACACTGAAGCTTTCTTT.

The chain couples TRBV13 to TRBJ1-3, with D possibly matching TRBD1 (5 bases). The CDR3 loop spans 15 amino acids. V was pared by 6 bases and J by 0 bases, with 12 bases between. Germline V gives CDR1 PRHDT, CDR2 FYEKMQ (reference sequence). This chain's CDR3 is CASSRGGSSGNTIYF. The CDR3 DNA follows: TGTGCCAGCAGTAGGGGAGGGAGCTCTGGAAACACCATATATTTT. Drawing the rest from reference TRBV13 and TRBJ1-3, the complete variable domain is AAGVIQSPRHLIKEKRETATLKCYPIPRHDTVYWYQQGPGQDPQFLISFYEKMQSDKGSIPDRFSAQQFSDYHSELNMSSLELGDSALYFCASSRGGSSGNTIYFGEGSWLTVV.

This clone appeared a single time. The CDR3 sequence: CASSRTGQGNADTQYF. The CDR3 bases are TGTGCCAGCAGCCGCACGGGACAGGGGAACGCAGATACGCAGTATTTT. The rearrangement uses TRBV3-1 (or the pseudogene TRBV3-2) and TRBJ2-3; 10 nucleotides align to TRBD1. The V gene end was trimmed by 4 bases and the J gene end by 4 bases; junction bases not matched to a gene: 8. The V gene's germline CDR1 is LGHDT and CDR2 YNNKEL (reference sequence). CDR3 length: 16 amino acids.